The entry below describes one T cell receptor beta chain. The sample originates from a study of blood T cell repertoires in COVID-19. In the source study's methods: How many nucleated cells were present was estimated from reference gene primer amplification. TCRdb's table, derived via immunoSEQ multiplex PCR, lists solely in-frame clones and lacks some. V and J calls and clone size are given by that table; D and trimming were obtained from the DNA. This table has hundreds of thousands of clones, more than 70% appearing once. CDR3 length: 15 residues. From germline, CDR1 is SGDLS and CDR2 YYNGEE. V lost 0 bases, J lost 7 bases, and 16 bases lay in between.

The sequencing sample was made of peripheral blood. This TCR was recovered from a man aged 35-49 years with acute or convalescent COVID-19. This chain links TRBV9 with TRBJ1-1, with D hard to call. CDR3 in amino acids: CASSVGGRGQSEAFF. CDR3 coding DNA: TGTGCCAGCAGCGTAGGTGGAAGAGGCCAAAGTGAAGCTTTCTTT.